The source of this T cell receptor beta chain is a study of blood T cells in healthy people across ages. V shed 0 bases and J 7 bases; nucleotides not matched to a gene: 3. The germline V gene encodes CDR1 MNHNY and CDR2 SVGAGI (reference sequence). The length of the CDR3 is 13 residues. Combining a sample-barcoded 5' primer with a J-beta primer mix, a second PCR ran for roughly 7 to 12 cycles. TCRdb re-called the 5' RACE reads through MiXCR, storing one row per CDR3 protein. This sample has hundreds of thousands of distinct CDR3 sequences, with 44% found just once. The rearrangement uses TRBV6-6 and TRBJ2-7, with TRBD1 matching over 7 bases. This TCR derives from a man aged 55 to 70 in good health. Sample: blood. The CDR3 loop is CASSYSTGHEQYF. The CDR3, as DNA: TGTGCCAGCAGTTACTCGACAGGGCATGAGCAGTACTTC.